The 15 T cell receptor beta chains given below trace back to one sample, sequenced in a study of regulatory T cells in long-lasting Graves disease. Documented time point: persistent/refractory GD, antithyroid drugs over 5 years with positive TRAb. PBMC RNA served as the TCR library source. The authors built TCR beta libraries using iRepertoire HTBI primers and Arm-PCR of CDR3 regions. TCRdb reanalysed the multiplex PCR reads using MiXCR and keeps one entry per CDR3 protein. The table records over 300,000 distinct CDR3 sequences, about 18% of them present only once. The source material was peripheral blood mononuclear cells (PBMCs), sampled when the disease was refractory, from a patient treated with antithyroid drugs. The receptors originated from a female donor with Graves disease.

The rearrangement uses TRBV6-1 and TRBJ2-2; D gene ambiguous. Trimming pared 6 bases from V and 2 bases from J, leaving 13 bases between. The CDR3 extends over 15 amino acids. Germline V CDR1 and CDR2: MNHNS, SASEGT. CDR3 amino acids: CASSRLTSNTGELFF. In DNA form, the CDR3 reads TGTGCCAGCAGCCGCCTCACTTCAAACACCGGGGAGCTGTTTTTT.

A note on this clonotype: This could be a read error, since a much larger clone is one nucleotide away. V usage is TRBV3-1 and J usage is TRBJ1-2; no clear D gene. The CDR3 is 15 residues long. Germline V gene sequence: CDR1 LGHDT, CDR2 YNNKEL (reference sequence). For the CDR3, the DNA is TGTGCCAGCAGCCTTCCAATCCTAAGCAAGGTCGGCTTCACCTTC. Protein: CASSLPILSKVGFTF.

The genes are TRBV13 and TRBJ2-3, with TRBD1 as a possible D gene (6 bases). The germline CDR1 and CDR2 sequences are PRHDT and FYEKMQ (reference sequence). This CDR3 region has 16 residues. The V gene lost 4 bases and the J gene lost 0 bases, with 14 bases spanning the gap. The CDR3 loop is CASSSRTEYSTDTQYF. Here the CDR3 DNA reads TGTGCCAGCAGCTCTCGGACAGAATATAGCACAGATACGCAGTATTTT.

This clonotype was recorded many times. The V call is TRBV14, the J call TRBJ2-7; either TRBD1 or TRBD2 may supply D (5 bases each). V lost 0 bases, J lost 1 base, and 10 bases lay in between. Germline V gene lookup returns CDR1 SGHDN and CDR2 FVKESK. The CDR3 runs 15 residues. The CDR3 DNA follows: TGTGCCAGCAGCCAAGATCGGGGACCTTCCTACGAGCAGTACTTC. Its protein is CASSQDRGPSYEQYF. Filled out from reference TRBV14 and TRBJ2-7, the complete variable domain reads EAGVTQFPSHSVIEKGQTVTLRCDPISGHDNLYWYRRVMGKEIKFLLHFVKESKQDESGMPNNRFLAERTGGTYSTLKVQPAELEDSGVYFCASSQDRGPSYEQYFGPGTRLTVT.

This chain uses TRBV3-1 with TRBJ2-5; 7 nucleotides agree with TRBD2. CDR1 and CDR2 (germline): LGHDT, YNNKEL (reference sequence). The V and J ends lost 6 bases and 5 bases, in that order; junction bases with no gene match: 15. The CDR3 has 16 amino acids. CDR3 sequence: CASRLERLAAGETQYF. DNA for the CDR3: TGTGCCAGCAGGCTTGAGAGACTAGCCGCGGGGGAGACCCAGTACTTC.

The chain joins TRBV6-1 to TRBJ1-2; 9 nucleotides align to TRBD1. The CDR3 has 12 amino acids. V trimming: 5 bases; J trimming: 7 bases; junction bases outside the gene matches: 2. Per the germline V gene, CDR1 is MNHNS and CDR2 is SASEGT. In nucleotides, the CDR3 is TGTGCCAGCAGTCAGGACAGGGGTGGCTACACCTTC. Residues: CASSQDRGGYTF.

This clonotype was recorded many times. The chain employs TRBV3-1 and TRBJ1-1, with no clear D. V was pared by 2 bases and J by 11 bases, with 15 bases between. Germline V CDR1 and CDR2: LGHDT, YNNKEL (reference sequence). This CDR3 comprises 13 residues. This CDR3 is CASSQKGVGRAFF. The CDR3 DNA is TGTGCCAGCAGCCAAAAGGGCGTCGGGAGGGCTTTCTTT.

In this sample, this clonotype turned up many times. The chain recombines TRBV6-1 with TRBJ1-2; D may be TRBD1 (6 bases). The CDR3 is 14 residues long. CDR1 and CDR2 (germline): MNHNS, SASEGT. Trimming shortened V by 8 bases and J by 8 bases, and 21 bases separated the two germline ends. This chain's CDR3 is CASLKRGRGRGYTF. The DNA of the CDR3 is TGTGCCAGCCTTAAACGGGGCAGGGGTCGGGGCTACACCTTC.

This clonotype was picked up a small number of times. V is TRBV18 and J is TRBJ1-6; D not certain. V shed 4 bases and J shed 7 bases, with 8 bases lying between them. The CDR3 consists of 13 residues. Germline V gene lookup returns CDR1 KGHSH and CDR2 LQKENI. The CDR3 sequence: CASSRTRNSPLHF. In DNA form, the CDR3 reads TGTGCCAGCTCACGAACGCGGAATTCACCCCTCCACTTT.

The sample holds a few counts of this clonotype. CDR3 DNA sequence: TGTGCCAGTAGCCCTCAGGTTTCCAGCTATGGCTACACCTTC. Its protein is CASSPQVSSYGYTF. The chain has TRBV19 and TRBJ1-2; D gene unclear. Germline CDR1 and CDR2: LNHDA and SQIVND (reference sequence). This CDR3 has 14 residues. The V end lost 6 bases, the J end lost 4 bases, and 15 bases lay between the germline ends.

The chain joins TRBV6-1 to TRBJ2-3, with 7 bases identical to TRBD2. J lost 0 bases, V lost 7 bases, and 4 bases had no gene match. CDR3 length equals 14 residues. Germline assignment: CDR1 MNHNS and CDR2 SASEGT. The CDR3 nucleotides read TGTGCCAGCATTCTTAGCGGGAGCACAGATACGCAGTATTTT. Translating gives CASILSGSTDTQYF.

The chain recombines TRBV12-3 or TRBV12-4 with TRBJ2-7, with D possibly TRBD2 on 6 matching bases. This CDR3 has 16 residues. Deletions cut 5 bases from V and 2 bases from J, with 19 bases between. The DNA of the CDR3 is TGTGCCAGCAGTCTATACACGGGGGTGCCCCCCTACGAGCAGTACTTC. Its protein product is CASSLYTGVPPYEQYF.

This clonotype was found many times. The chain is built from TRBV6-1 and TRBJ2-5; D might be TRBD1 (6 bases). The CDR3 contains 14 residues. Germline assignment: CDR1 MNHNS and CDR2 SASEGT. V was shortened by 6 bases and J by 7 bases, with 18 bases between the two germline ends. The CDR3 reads CASRGVQRGMTQYF. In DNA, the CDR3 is TGTGCCAGCAGGGGGGTTCAGAGGGGGATGACCCAGTACTTC.

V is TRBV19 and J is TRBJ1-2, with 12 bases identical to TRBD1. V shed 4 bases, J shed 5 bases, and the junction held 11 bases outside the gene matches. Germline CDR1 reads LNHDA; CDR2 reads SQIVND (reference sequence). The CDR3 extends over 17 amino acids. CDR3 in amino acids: CASSTRDRGRSGYGYTF. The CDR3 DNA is TGTGCCAGTAGTACCCGGGACAGGGGGCGATCAGGTTATGGCTACACCTTC. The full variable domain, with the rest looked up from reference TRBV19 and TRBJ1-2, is DGGITQSPKYLFRKEGQNVTLSCEQNLNHDAMYWYRQDPGQGLRLIYYSQIVNDFQKGDIAEGYSVSREKKESFPLTVTSAQKNPTAFYLCASSTRDRGRSGYGYTFGSGTRLTVV.

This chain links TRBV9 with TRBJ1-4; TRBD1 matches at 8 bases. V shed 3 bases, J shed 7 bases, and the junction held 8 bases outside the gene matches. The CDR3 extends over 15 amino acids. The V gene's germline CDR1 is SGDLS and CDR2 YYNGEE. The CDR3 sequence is CASSAGTGDFEKLFF. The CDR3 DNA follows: TGTGCCAGCAGCGCCGGGACAGGAGATTTTGAAAAACTGTTTTTT.